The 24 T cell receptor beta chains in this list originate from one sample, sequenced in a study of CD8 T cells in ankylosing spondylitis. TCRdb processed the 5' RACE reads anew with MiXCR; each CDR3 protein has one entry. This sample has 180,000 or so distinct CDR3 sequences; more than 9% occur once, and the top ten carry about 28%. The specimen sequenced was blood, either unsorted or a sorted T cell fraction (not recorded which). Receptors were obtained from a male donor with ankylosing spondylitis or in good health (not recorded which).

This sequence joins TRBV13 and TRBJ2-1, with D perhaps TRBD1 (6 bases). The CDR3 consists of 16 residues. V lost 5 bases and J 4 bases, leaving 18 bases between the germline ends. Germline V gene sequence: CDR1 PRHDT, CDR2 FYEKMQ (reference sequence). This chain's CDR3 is CASSPTTGPVYNEQFF. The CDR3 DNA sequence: TGTGCCAGCAGCCCAACCACAGGGCCGGTTTACAATGAGCAGTTCTTC.

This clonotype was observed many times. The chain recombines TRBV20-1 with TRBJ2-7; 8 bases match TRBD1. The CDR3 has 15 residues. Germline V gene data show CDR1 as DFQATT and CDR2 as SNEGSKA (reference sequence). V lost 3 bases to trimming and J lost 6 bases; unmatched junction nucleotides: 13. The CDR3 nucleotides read TGCAGTGCTAGGGAACCTCTCCGGACAGGGCGCGAGCAGTACTTC. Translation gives CSAREPLRTGREQYF.

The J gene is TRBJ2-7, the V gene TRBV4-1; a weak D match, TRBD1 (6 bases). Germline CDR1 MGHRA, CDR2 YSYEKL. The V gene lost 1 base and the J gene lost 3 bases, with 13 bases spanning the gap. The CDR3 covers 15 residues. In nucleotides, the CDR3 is TGCGCCAGCAGCCAAGCGGCGGCAGGGGACTACGAGCAGTACTTC. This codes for CASSQAAAGDYEQYF.

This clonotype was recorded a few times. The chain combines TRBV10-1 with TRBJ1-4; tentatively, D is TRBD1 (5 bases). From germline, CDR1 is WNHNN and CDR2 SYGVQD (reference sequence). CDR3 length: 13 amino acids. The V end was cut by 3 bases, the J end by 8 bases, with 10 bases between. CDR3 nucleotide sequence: TGCGCCAGCAGTGAAGGGACCGACGAAAAACTGTTTTTT. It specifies CASSEGTDEKLFF.

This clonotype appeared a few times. CDR3 bases: TGCAGTGCTAGTCGTCCCGGGACAGGGGATTGGAATCAGCCCCAGCATTTT. This codes for CSASRPGTGDWNQPQHF. This chain links TRBV20-1 with TRBJ1-5; 10 positions agree with TRBD1. Germline trimming cut 3 bases from V and 4 bases from J; bases unmatched to any gene: 12. Germline lookup yields CDR1 DFQATT and CDR2 SNEGSKA (reference sequence). CDR3 length: 17 residues.

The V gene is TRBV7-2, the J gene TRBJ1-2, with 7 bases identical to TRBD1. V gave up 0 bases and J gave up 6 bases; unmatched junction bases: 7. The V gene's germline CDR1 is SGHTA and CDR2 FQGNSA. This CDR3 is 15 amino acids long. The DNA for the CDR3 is TGTGCCAGCAGCTTAGCCACCTTCGACAGGGATGGCTACACCTTC. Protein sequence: CASSLATFDRDGYTF.

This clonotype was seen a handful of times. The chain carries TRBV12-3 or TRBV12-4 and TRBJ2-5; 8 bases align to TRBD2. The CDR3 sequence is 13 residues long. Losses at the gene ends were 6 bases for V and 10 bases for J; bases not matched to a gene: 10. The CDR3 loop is CASRLTSGGDQYF. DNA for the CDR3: TGTGCCAGCAGACTCACTAGCGGAGGGGACCAGTACTTC.

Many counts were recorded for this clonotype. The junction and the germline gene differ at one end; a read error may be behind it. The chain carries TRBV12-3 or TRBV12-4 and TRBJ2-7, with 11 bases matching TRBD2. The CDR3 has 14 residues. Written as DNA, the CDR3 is TGTGCCAGCAGTCTAGCGGGAGGATACTACGAGCAGTACTTC. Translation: CASSLAGGYYEQYF.

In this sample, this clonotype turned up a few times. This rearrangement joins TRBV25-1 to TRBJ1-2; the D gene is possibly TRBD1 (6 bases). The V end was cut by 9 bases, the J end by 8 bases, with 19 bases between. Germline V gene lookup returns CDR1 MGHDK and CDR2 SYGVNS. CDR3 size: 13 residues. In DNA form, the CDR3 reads TGTGCCAGTACTAACCCGGGGGCGATGGGCTACACCTTC. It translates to CASTNPGAMGYTF.

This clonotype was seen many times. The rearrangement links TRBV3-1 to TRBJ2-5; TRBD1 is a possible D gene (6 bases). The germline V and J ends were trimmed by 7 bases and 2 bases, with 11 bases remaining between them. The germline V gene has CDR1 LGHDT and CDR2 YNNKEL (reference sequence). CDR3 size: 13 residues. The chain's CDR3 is CASTDSVQETQYF. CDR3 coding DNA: TGTGCCAGCACGGACAGCGTGCAAGAGACCCAGTACTTC.

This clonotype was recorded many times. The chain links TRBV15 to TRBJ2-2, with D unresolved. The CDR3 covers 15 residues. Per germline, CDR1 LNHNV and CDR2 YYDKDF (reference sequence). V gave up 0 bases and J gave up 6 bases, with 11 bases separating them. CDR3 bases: TGTGCCACCAGCAGAGATTGGCAGGCCCCCGGGGAGCTGTTTTTT. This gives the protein CATSRDWQAPGELFF.

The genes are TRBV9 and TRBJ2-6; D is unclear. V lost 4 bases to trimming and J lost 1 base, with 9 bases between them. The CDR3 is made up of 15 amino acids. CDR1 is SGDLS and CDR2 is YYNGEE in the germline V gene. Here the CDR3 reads CASSLPGSGANVLTF. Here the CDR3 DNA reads TGTGCCAGCAGCCTCCCCGGATCTGGGGCCAACGTCCTGACTTTC.

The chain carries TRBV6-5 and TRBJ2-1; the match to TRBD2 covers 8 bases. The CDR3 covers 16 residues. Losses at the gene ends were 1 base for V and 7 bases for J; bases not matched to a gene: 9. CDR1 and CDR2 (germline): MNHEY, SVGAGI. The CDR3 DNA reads TGTGCCAGCAGTTACTACGGGCGGGGGGCCGGGAATGAGCAGTTCTTC. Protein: CASSYYGRGAGNEQFF.

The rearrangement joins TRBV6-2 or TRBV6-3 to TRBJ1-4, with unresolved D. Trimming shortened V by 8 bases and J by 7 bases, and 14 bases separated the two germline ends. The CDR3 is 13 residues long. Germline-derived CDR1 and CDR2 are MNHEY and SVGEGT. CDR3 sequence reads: CASGRAEVEKLFF. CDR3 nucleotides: TGTGCCAGCGGTCGGGCAGAAGTTGAAAAACTGTTTTTT.

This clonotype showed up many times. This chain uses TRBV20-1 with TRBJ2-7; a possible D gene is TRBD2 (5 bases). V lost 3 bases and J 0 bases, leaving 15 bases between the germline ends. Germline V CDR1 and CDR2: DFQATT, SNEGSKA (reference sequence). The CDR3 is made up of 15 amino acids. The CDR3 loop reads CSASPRERPSYEQYF. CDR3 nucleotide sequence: TGCAGTGCTAGTCCGAGGGAGCGCCCCTCCTACGAGCAGTACTTC.

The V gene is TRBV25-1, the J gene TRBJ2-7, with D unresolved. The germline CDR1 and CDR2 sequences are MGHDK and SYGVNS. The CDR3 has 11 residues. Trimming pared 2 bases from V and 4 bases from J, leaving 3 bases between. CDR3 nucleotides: TGTGCCAGCAGTGAAAGGTACGAGCAGTACTTC. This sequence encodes CASSERYEQYF.

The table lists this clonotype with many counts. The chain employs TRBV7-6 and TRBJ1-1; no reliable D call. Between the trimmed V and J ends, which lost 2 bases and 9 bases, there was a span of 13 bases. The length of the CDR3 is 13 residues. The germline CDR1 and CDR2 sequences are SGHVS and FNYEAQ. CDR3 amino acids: CASSLIMGNQAFF. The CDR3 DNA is TGTGCCAGCAGCTTAATTATGGGGAATCAAGCTTTCTTT.

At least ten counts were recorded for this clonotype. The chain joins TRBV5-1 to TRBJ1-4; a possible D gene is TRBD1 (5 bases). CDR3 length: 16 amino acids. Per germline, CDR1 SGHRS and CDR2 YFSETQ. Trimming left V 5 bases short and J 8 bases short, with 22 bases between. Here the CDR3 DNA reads TGCGCCAGCAGAAGGGGCAGCATGGGATCGCGAGAAAAACTGTTTTTT. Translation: CASRRGSMGSREKLFF.

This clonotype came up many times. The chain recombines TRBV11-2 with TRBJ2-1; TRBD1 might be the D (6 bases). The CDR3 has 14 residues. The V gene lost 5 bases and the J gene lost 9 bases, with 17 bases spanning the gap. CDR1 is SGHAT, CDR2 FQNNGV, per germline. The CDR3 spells CASSLIGTKSEQFF. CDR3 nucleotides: TGTGCCAGCAGCCTTATAGGGACAAAGAGTGAGCAGTTCTTC.

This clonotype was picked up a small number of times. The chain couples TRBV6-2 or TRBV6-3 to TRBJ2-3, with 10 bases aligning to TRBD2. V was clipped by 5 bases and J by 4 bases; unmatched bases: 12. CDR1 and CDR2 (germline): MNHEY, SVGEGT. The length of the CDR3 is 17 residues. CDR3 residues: CASSDGASGGRADTQYF. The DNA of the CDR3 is TGTGCCAGCAGTGACGGGGCTAGCGGGGGTCGCGCAGATACGCAGTATTTT.

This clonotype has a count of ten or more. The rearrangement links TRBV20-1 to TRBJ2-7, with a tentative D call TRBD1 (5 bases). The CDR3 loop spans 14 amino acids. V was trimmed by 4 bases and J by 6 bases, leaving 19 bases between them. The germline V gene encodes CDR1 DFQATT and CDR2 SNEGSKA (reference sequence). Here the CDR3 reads CSATMFRDRGEQYF. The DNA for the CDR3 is TGCAGTGCTACGATGTTCAGGGATAGGGGCGAGCAGTACTTC.

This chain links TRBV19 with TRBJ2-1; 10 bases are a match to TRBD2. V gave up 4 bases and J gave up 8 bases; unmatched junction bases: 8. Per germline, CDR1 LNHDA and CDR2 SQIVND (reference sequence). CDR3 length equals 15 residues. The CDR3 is CASSTRTSGVDEQFF. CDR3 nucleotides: TGTGCCAGTAGTACAAGGACTAGCGGAGTAGATGAGCAGTTCTTC. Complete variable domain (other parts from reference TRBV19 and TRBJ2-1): DGGITQSPKYLFRKEGQNVTLSCEQNLNHDAMYWYRQDPGQGLRLIYYSQIVNDFQKGDIAEGYSVSREKKESFPLTVTSAQKNPTAFYLCASSTRTSGVDEQFFGPGTRLTVL.

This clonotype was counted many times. The CDR3 DNA is TGCGCCAGCAGCTTGGCACTAGCGGGAGTCACAGATACGCAGTATTTT. Protein sequence: CASSLALAGVTDTQYF. J is TRBJ2-3 and V is TRBV5-1; 11 nucleotides agree with TRBD2. The germline V gene has CDR1 SGHRS and CDR2 YFSETQ. V lost 0 bases to trimming and J lost 2 bases; unmatched junction nucleotides: 2. The CDR3 sequence is 16 residues long.

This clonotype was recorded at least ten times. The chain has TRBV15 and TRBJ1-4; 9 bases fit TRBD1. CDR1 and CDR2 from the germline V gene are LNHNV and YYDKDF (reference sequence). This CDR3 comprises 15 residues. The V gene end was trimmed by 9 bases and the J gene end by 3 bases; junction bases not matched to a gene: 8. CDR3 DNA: TGTGCCACTAGACAGGGGGAACTGGCTAATGAAAAACTGTTTTTT. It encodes CATRQGELANEKLFF.